The 8 T cell receptor beta chains below were found in one sample sequenced in a study. TCRdb fed the RT-PCR reads into MiXCR, producing one record per CDR3 protein. The data contain about 680,000 distinct CDR3 sequences, 14% of them seen just once; the ten biggest clones take up roughly 3.6%. The sample was memory CD4+ T cells from blood. These receptors were obtained from a female donor in good health, serving as a healthy control.

In its sample, this clonotype was seen a few times. The rearrangement uses TRBV15 and TRBJ2-5, with D possibly TRBD1 on 5 matching bases. Trimming removed 9 bases at V and 4 bases at J, with 21 bases between. The germline V gene encodes CDR1 LNHNV and CDR2 YYDKDF (reference sequence). This CDR3 contains 15 residues. The CDR3 loop is CATKQDQGFGETQYF. CDR3 in DNA: TGTGCCACAAAGCAGGACCAGGGTTTCGGAGAGACCCAGTACTTC.

The gene calls are TRBV7-9 and TRBJ1-6; TRBD1 agrees at 7 bases. Germline assignment: CDR1 SEHNR and CDR2 FQNEAQ (reference sequence). The CDR3 is 17 amino acids. The trim removed 0 bases at V and 4 bases at J, leaving 6 bases unmatched. CDR3: CASSLAQGTAYNSPLHF. As DNA, the CDR3 is TGTGCCAGCAGCTTAGCGCAGGGGACAGCTTATAATTCACCCCTCCACTTT.

The CDR3 DNA is TGTGCCAGCAGTACTAGCTGGCCTTCAGATACGCAGTATTTT. This translates into CASSTSWPSDTQYF. The J gene is TRBJ2-3, the V gene TRBV9; tentatively, D is TRBD2 (6 bases). Per germline, CDR1 SGDLS and CDR2 YYNGEE. There are 14 residues in the CDR3. Trimming took 5 bases from V and 4 from J, leaving 14 bases between them.

Many counts were recorded for this clonotype. This rearrangement joins TRBV20-1 to TRBJ2-2; 9 bases match TRBD2. CDR3 length equals 14 residues. The ends lost 5 bases at V and 4 bases at J; junction bases unmatched: 5. The germline CDR1 and CDR2 sequences are DFQATT and SNEGSKA (reference sequence). CDR3 sequence (DNA): TGCAGTGCTCCGGGACTAGCTGGCACCGGGGAGCTGTTTTTT. It specifies CSAPGLAGTGELFF.

This clonotype was observed at least ten times. The chain couples TRBV7-2 to TRBJ2-3; 8 bases map to TRBD1. This CDR3 contains 18 residues. Germline CDR1 SGHTA, CDR2 FQGNSA. V was clipped by 2 bases and J by 8 bases; unmatched bases: 18. CDR3 in DNA: TGTGCCAGCAGCTTAACTAACTTTCCGGGACAGGAGAGCTCTACGCAGTATTTT. Its translation is CASSLTNFPGQESSTQYF.

This clonotype was recorded many times. J is TRBJ1-4 and V is TRBV10-3; a weak D match, TRBD1 (5 bases). The CDR3 is 15 amino acids. The V end was cut by 5 bases, the J end by 7 bases, with 17 bases between. Germline V CDR1 and CDR2: ENHRY, SYGVKD. CDR3 sequence (DNA): TGTGCCATCAGTAAGAAAGGGGACGGCGGTGAAAAACTGTTTTTT. It is translated as CAISKKGDGGEKLFF.

On this clonotype itself: One junction end disagrees with the germline gene, perhaps due to a read error. The V gene is TRBV7-7, the J gene TRBJ2-1, with D unclear. In germline, CDR1 is SSHAT, CDR2 FNYEAQ (reference sequence). The CDR3 sequence is 14 residues long. Here the CDR3 reads CASSLADGYNEQFF. The CDR3 DNA sequence: TGTGCTAGCAGCTTAGCTGACGGGTACAATGAGCAGTTCTTC.

This chain links TRBV3-1 with TRBJ2-7; tentatively, D is TRBD1 or TRBD2 (5 bases each). V gave up 4 bases and J gave up 2 bases, with 15 bases separating them. The CDR3 spans 15 residues. CDR1 is LGHDT and CDR2 is YNNKEL in the germline V gene (reference sequence). The CDR3 loop reads CASSRQRTPAYEQYF. The CDR3 bases are TGTGCCAGCAGCCGCCAGCGGACACCTGCCTACGAGCAGTACTTC.